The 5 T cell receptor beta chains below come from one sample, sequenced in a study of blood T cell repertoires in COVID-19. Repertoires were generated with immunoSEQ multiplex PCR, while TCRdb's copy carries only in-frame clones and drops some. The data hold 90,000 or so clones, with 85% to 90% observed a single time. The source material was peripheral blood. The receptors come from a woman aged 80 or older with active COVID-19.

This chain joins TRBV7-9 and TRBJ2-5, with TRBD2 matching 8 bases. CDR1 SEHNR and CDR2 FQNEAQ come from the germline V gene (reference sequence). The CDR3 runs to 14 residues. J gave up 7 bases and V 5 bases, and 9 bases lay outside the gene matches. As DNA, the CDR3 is TGTGCCAGCAGCCCGAGCGGGAGTGGTGGGACCCAGTACTTC. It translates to CASSPSGSGGTQYF. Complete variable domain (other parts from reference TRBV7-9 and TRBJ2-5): DTGVSQNPRHKITKRGQNVTFRCDPISEHNRLYWYRQTLGQGPEFLTYFQNEAQLEKSRLLSDRFSAERPKGSFSTLEIQRTEQGDSAMYLCASSPSGSGGTQYFGPGTRLLVL.

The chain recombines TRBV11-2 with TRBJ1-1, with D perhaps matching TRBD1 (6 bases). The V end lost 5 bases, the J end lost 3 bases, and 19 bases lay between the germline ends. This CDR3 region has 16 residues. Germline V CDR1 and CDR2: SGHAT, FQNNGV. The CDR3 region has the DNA TGTGCCAGCAGCCCACCGGGGGGGCGCGGGCACACTGAAGCTTTCTTT. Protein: CASSPPGGRGHTEAFF.

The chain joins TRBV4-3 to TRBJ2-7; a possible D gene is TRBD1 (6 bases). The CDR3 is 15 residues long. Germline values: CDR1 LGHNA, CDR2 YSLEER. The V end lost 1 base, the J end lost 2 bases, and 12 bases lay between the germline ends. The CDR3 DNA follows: TGCGCCAGCAGCCAAGGGAGCAAGGGGGCCTACGAGCAGTACTTC. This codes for CASSQGSKGAYEQYF.

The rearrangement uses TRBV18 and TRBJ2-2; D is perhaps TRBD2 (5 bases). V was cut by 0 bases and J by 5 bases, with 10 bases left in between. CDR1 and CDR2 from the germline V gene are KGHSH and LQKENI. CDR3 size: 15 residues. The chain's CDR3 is CASSPPGGETGELFF. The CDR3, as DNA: TGTGCCAGCTCACCACCGGGTGGGGAGACCGGGGAGCTGTTTTTT.

In DNA form, the CDR3 reads TGTGCCAGCAGTTCCCCCGCTAGCGGGTTCTACAATGAGCAGTTCTTC. Translation gives CASSSPASGFYNEQFF. This chain joins TRBV27 and TRBJ2-1; 8 nucleotides align to TRBD2. The V gene end was trimmed by 4 bases and the J gene end by 3 bases; junction bases not matched to a gene: 8. In germline, CDR1 is MNHEY, CDR2 SMNVEV (reference sequence). This CDR3 is 16 amino acids long.